These 5 T cell receptor beta chains were sequenced from one sample in a study of T cell responses to AZD1222 COVID-19 vaccine. Clones were read by immunoSEQ multiplex PCR, and TCRdb kept only the in-frame ones, dropping some. The data hold about 67,000 clones, with around four fifths observed a single time. The sequenced sample was peripheral blood, obtained 28 days after the second AZD1222 dose. The receptors were sampled from an adult who received the AZD1222 COVID-19 vaccine.

This chain joins TRBV7-6 and TRBJ2-7; a weak D match, TRBD1 (6 bases). The CDR3 loop spans 14 amino acids. V was cut by 1 base and J by 3 bases, with 10 bases left in between. Germline V gene lookup returns CDR1 SGHVS and CDR2 FNYEAQ. CDR3 protein: CASSLEQGDYEQYF. DNA of the CDR3: TGTGCCAGCAGCTTAGAACAGGGCGACTACGAGCAGTACTTC.

V usage is TRBV19 and J usage is TRBJ2-7; D is unclear. V was shortened by 1 base and J by 10 bases, with 14 bases between the two germline ends. Germline loops: CDR1 LNHDA, CDR2 SQIVND (reference sequence). This CDR3 contains 13 residues. The CDR3 DNA follows: TGTGCCAGTAGTATAGGACGGCTCCAAGTACAGTACTTC. It is translated as CASSIGRLQVQYF. Full variable domain (rest looked up from reference TRBV19 and TRBJ2-7): DGGITQSPKYLFRKEGQNVTLSCEQNLNHDAMYWYRQDPGQGLRLIYYSQIVNDFQKGDIAEGYSVSREKKESFPLTVTSAQKNPTAFYLCASSIGRLQVQYFGPGTRLTVT.

CDR3 in DNA: TGTGCCAGCAGCGCTACTACGGGAAACACCATATATTTT. Amino acids: CASSATTGNTIYF. The V and J genes are TRBV7-8 and TRBJ1-3; no clear D. V was pared by 5 bases and J by 4 bases, with 9 bases between. Germline assignment: CDR1 SGHVS and CDR2 FQNEAQ. The CDR3 loop spans 13 amino acids.

The CDR3 DNA reads TGTGCCAGCAGCGTAGGTGTGGTTGCTAGCACAGATACGCAGTATTTT. Translation: CASSVGVVASTDTQYF. The rearrangement uses TRBV9 and TRBJ2-3; no reliable D call. The V gene lost 0 bases and the J gene lost 0 bases, with 11 bases spanning the gap. The CDR3 runs to 16 residues. Germline V gene lookup returns CDR1 SGDLS and CDR2 YYNGEE.

The chain joins TRBV9 to TRBJ2-1; tentatively, D is TRBD1 or TRBD2 (5 bases each). CDR1 SGDLS and CDR2 YYNGEE come from the germline V gene. Trimming removed 4 bases from V and 5 bases from J, with 16 bases in between. This CDR3 region has 15 residues. This CDR3 is CASSLVGDGNNEQFF. The CDR3 bases are TGTGCCAGCAGCCTAGTGGGGGATGGGAACAATGAGCAGTTCTTC.